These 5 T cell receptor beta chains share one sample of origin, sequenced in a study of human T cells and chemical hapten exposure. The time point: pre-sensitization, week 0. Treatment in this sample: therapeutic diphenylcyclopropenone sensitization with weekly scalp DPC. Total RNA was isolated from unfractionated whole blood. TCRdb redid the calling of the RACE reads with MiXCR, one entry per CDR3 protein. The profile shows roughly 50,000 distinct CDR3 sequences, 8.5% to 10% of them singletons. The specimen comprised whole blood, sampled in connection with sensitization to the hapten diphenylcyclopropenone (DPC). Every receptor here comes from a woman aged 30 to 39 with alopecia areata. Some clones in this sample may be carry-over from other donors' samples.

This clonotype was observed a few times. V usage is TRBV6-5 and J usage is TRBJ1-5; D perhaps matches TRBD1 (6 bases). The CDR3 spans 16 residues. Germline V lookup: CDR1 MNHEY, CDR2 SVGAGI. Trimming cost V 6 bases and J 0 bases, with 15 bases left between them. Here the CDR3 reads CASSRGTPYSNQPQHF. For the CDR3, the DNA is TGTGCCAGCAGCCGCGGGACACCTTATAGCAATCAGCCCCAGCATTTT.

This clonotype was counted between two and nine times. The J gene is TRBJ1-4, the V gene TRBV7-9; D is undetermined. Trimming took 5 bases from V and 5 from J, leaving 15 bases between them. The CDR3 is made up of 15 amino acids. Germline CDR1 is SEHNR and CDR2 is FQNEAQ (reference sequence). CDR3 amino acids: CASSLQAALNEKLFF. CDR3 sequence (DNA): TGTGCCAGCAGCCTCCAGGCGGCCCTCAATGAAAAACTGTTTTTT.

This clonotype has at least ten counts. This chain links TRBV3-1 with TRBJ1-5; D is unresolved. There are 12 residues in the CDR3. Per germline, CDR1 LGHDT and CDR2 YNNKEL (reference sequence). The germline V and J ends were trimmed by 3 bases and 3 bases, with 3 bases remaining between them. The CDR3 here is CASSQNNQPQHF. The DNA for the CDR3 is TGTGCCAGCAGCCAGAACAATCAGCCCCAGCATTTT. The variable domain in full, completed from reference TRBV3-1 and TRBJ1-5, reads DTAVSQTPKYLVTQMGNDKSIKCEQNLGHDTMYWYKQDSKKFLKIMFSYNNKELIINETVPNRFSPKSPDKAHLNLHINSLELGDSAVYFCASSQNNQPQHFGDGTRLSIL.

The CDR3 here is CASSLQGNQPQHF. Here the CDR3 DNA reads TGTGCCAGCAGCCTGCAGGGGAACCAGCCCCAGCATTTT. J is TRBJ1-5 and V is TRBV3-1; weak D call: TRBD1 (6 bases). CDR1 LGHDT and CDR2 YNNKEL come from the germline V gene (reference sequence). V was pared by 4 bases and J by 7 bases, with 11 bases between. The CDR3 covers 13 residues. The complete variable domain, with remaining parts taken from reference TRBV3-1 and TRBJ1-5, reads DTAVSQTPKYLVTQMGNDKSIKCEQNLGHDTMYWYKQDSKKFLKIMFSYNNKELIINETVPNRFSPKSPDKAHLNLHINSLELGDSAVYFCASSLQGNQPQHFGDGTRLSIL.

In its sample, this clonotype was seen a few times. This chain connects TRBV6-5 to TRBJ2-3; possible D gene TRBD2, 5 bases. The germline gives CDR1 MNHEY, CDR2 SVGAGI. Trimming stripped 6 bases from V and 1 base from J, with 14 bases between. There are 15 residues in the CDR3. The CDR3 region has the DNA TGTGCCAGCAGCCCACTAGGCGTCGGCACAGATACGCAGTATTTT. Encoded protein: CASSPLGVGTDTQYF.